One sample yielded the 10 T cell receptor beta chains listed below, sequenced in a study of blood T cell repertoires in COVID-19. Method: immunoSEQ multiplex PCR; TCRdb's copy keeps in-frame clones and lacks some. The sample includes roughly 290,000 clones, approximately 92% of them seen just once. Sequencing was carried out using peripheral blood. The receptors were gathered from a woman aged 25-40 years with COVID-19, enrolled during active disease.

This clone was observed a few times. V is TRBV10-3 and J is TRBJ2-3; 7 bases are a match to TRBD1. The CDR3 has 15 amino acids. After removal of 2 bases from V and 5 bases from J, the junction contained 7 bases not matched to a gene. CDR1 is ENHRY, CDR2 SYGVKD, per germline. The CDR3 DNA follows: TGTGCCATCAGTGAGCGCGACAGGGCCAAAGATACGCAGTATTTT. Its translation is CAISERDRAKDTQYF.

As to this clone: This CDR3 is also generated by other DNA sequences in the sample. J is TRBJ2-7 and V is TRBV6-5; 11 nucleotides match TRBD1. There are 14 residues in the CDR3. Germline V CDR1 and CDR2: MNHEY, SVGAGI. After removal of 6 bases from V and 2 bases from J, the junction contained 3 bases not matched to a gene. The CDR3 DNA reads TGTGCCAGCAGGCCGGGACAGGGGGCCTACGAGCAGTACTTC. It translates to CASRPGQGAYEQYF.

The chain combines TRBV5-5 with TRBJ2-7, with 8 bases matching TRBD2. This CDR3 has 13 amino acids. Germline CDR1 is SGHKS and CDR2 is YYEKEE (reference sequence). The junction had 4 bases not matched to a gene; V was cut back by 4 bases and J by 4 bases. The CDR3 loop reads CASSGAGVYEQYF. The DNA for the CDR3 is TGTGCCAGCAGCGGAGCGGGAGTGTACGAGCAGTACTTC. Based on the CDR3 plus reference TRBV5-5 and TRBJ2-7, the full variable domain is DAGVTQSPTHLIKTRGQQVTLRCSPISGHKSVSWYQQVLGQGPQFIFQYYEKEERGRGNFPDRFSARQFPNYSSELNVNALLLGDSALYLCASSGAGVYEQYFGPGTRLTVT.

This chain connects TRBV10-3 to TRBJ2-5, with no clear D. Trimming left V 3 bases short and J 2 bases short, with 13 bases between. Germline V gives CDR1 ENHRY, CDR2 SYGVKD. The CDR3 contains 15 residues. The CDR3 loop is CAISEYRARQETQYF. DNA of the CDR3: TGTGCCATCAGTGAATATCGAGCCCGACAAGAGACCCAGTACTTC.

The rearrangement links TRBV18 to TRBJ1-5; a weak D match, TRBD1 (5 bases). From germline, CDR1 is KGHSH and CDR2 LQKENI. This CDR3 comprises 16 residues. Trimming stripped 2 bases from V and 3 bases from J, with 14 bases between. CDR3 loop: CASSPYSGVDNQPQHF. In DNA form, the CDR3 reads TGTGCCAGCTCACCATATTCGGGGGTTGACAATCAGCCCCAGCATTTT.

The V and J genes are TRBV5-1 and TRBJ2-2; the D gene is possibly TRBD1 (6 bases). The germline V and J ends were trimmed by 0 bases and 4 bases, with 13 bases remaining between them. Germline CDR1 SGHRS, CDR2 YFSETQ. CDR3 length: 16 amino acids. The CDR3 loop is CASSLGVDRITGELFF. The DNA of the CDR3 is TGCGCCAGCAGCTTGGGTGTCGACAGGATCACCGGGGAGCTGTTTTTT. Complete variable domain (other parts from reference TRBV5-1 and TRBJ2-2): KAGVTQTPRYLIKTRGQQVTLSCSPISGHRSVSWYQQTPGQGLQFLFEYFSETQRNKGNFPGRFSGRQFSNSRSEMNVSTLELGDSALYLCASSLGVDRITGELFFGEGSRLTVL.

The V and J genes are TRBV18 and TRBJ2-7; 11 bases align to TRBD2. V shed 1 base and J 2 bases; nucleotides not matched to a gene: 1. This CDR3 is built from 15 residues. CDR1 and CDR2 from the germline V gene are KGHSH and LQKENI. This CDR3 reads CASSPLAGGPYEQYF. CDR3 bases: TGTGCCAGCTCACCACTAGCGGGAGGGCCCTACGAGCAGTACTTC. The entire variable domain, with the rest obtained from reference TRBV18 and TRBJ2-7, is as follows: NAGVMQNPRHLVRRRGQEARLRCSPMKGHSHVYWYRQLPEEGLKFMVYLQKENIIDESGMPKERFSAEFPKEGPSILRIQQVVRGDSAAYFCASSPLAGGPYEQYFGPGTRLTVT.

The genes are TRBV18 and TRBJ1-3, with 7 bases identical to TRBD1. Germline assignment: CDR1 KGHSH and CDR2 LQKENI. The CDR3 covers 15 residues. V gave up 3 bases and J gave up 9 bases; unmatched junction bases: 11. The CDR3: CASSPYGQDLTTIYF. The CDR3 coding sequence is TGTGCCAGCTCACCCTATGGACAGGACCTTACCACCATATATTTT.

The J gene is TRBJ1-1, the V gene TRBV25-1, with TRBD1 as a possible D gene (6 bases). CDR3 length: 14 residues. V lost 6 bases, J lost 1 base, and 12 bases lay in between. Germline-derived CDR1 and CDR2 are MGHDK and SYGVNS. The CDR3 nucleotides read TGTGCCAGCAGAGCACCGGGACAGAACACTGAAGCTTTCTTT. Translating it yields CASRAPGQNTEAFF.

The CDR3 region has the DNA TGTGCCAGCAGCTTGCGCGGGATCAATTCACCCCTCCACTTT. Protein: CASSLRGINSPLHF. The V and J genes are TRBV5-6 and TRBJ1-6, with D unresolved. Trimming shortened V by 1 base and J by 7 bases, and 9 bases separated the two germline ends. Germline CDR1 is SGHDT and CDR2 is YYEEEE. The CDR3 sequence is 14 residues long.